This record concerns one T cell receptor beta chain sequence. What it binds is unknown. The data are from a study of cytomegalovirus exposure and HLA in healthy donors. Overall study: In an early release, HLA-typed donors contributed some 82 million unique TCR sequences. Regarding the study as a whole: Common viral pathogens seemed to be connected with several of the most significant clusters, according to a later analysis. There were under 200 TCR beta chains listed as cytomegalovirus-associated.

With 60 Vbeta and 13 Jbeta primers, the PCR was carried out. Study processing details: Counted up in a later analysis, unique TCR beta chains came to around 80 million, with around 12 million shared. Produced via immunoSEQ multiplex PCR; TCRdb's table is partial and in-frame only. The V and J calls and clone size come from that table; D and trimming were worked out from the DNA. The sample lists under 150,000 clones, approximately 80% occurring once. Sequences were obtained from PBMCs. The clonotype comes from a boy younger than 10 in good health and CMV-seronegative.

Written as DNA, the CDR3 is TGTGCCAGCAGTGAAAAGACAGGGGAGAATGAAAAACTGTTTTTT. Residues: CASSEKTGENEKLFF. The J gene is TRBJ1-4, the V gene TRBV2; 8 nucleotides line up with TRBD1. The J segment lost 5 bases and the V segment lost 2 bases, leaving 4 bases of the junction unmatched. This CDR3 has 15 amino acids. Germline V lookup: CDR1 SNHLY, CDR2 FYNNEI.